Listed below are T cell receptor beta chains from one sample, sequenced in a study of blood T cell repertoires in COVID-19. The data were produced by immunoSEQ multiplex PCR, yet TCRdb's version contains in-frame clones alone and is incomplete. The data show roughly 230,000 clones, around 89% seen once. The sample comprised peripheral blood. Source of these receptors: an older woman with COVID-19, enrolled during active disease. Each CDR3 is given without its conserved first and last residue. Rows may omit the clone size; those that give it use once, few, many or a size class.

ASSAAQFDLYEQY	TRBV5-1	TRBJ2-7	NA
ASSATDRDEKLF	TRBV25-1	TRBJ1-4	NA
SVEDLSAGQGGSPLH	TRBV29-1	TRBJ1-6	NA
ASSQTGGYGYT	TRBV2	TRBJ1-2	NA
ASSSRLTGRTDTQY	TRBV6-2/TRBV6-3	TRBJ2-3	few
ASSYGLKETQY	TRBV6-2/TRBV6-3	TRBJ2-5	NA
ASSKEPGQGGPLNTGELF	TRBV21-1	TRBJ2-2	NA
ASSLSAGAGANVLT	TRBV27	TRBJ2-6	NA
ASRPTGFGYT	TRBV6-5	TRBJ1-2	NA
ASSPTSGGAKETQY	TRBV5-1	TRBJ2-5	NA
ASSSTTYQPQH	TRBV19	TRBJ1-5	few
ATSRDAGTSNYGYT	TRBV15	TRBJ1-2	once
ASSPHNGNEQF	TRBV4-3	TRBJ2-1	NA